Following are 15 T cell receptor beta chains from one sample sequenced in a study of blood T cell repertoires in COVID-19. Libraries were prepared by immunoSEQ multiplex PCR; TCRdb keeps only in-frame clonotypes and omits some of them. The sample has 66,000 or so clones, about four fifths seen once; the top ten hold more than 9.5%. Sequencing was carried out using peripheral blood. The receptors come from a human donor in a cohort sampled during active COVID-19.

This clone was seen once. The chain joins TRBV30 to TRBJ1-5; D perhaps matches TRBD1 (6 bases). Trimming removed 0 bases at V and 4 bases at J, with 13 bases between. Germline V lookup: CDR1 GTSNPN, CDR2 SVGIG (reference sequence). The CDR3 length is 15 residues. CDR3 amino acids: CAWSVSGTSNQPQHF. The CDR3 DNA sequence: TGTGCCTGGAGTGTATCAGGGACATCAAATCAGCCCCAGCATTTT.

V gene TRBV28 combines with J gene TRBJ2-7; 9 bases are a match to TRBD2. Germline values: CDR1 MDHEN, CDR2 SYDVKM. The V segment lost 6 bases and the J segment 7 bases; nucleotides outside the gene matches: 16. This CDR3 contains 16 residues. The CDR3 DNA follows: TGTGCCAGCAGCCTCCTAGCGGGAACGAGTTCGGGGGAGCAGTACTTC. Residues: CASSLLAGTSSGEQYF.

The V gene is TRBV9, the J gene TRBJ2-1; D is possibly TRBD2 (5 bases). The ends were cut back, 0 bases at V and 6 bases at J, with 16 bases in the middle. Germline values: CDR1 SGDLS, CDR2 YYNGEE. This CDR3 has 16 residues. In DNA, the CDR3 is TGTGCCAGCAGCGTAGCTATCCGGGGTGGAGGCAATGAGCAGTTCTTC. Residues: CASSVAIRGGGNEQFF.

The chain carries TRBV6-2 or TRBV6-3 and TRBJ2-5; 9 nucleotides match TRBD2. In germline, CDR1 is MNHEY, CDR2 SVGEGT. The CDR3 loop spans 19 amino acids. The junction had 13 bases not matched to a gene; V was cut back by 0 bases and J by 2 bases. This CDR3 reads CASSYSRSGRSSGQETQYF. The CDR3 region has the DNA TGTGCCAGCAGTTACTCGCGGAGCGGGAGGTCCTCGGGGCAAGAGACCCAGTACTTC.

V and J are TRBV5-8 and TRBJ2-1, with TRBD2 matching over 7 bases. V was pared by 1 base and J by 4 bases, with 11 bases of the junction left unmatched. This CDR3 comprises 17 residues. The germline V gene encodes CDR1 SGHTS and CDR2 YDEGEE. The CDR3 reads CASSLLQRLAGYNEQFF. CDR3 DNA: TGTGCCAGCAGCTTGCTACAAAGACTAGCCGGGTACAATGAGCAGTTCTTC.

This rearrangement joins TRBV7-2 to TRBJ2-3; 8 positions match TRBD1. The CDR3 spans 16 residues. V was clipped by 1 base and J by 5 bases; unmatched bases: 8. CDR1 and CDR2 (germline): SGHTA, FQGNSA. DNA for the CDR3: TGTGCCAGCAGCTTAGGGACAGGGAGGAGAGGAGATACGCAGTATTTT. Protein sequence: CASSLGTGRRGDTQYF.

The chain has TRBV29-1 and TRBJ1-1, with D unclear. The V end was cut by 4 bases, the J end by 5 bases, with 14 bases between. This CDR3 is built from 13 residues. Per the germline V gene, CDR1 is SQVTM and CDR2 is ANQGSEA. This CDR3 is CSVVRHSGTEAFF. CDR3 DNA: TGCAGCGTTGTCAGGCATTCGGGGACTGAAGCTTTCTTT.

The rearrangement uses TRBV7-2 and TRBJ1-1; tentative D call: TRBD1 (5 bases). The V and J ends lost 1 base and 4 bases respectively, with 10 bases between them. The germline V gene has CDR1 SGHTA and CDR2 FQGNSA. CDR3 length: 14 residues. CDR3 amino acids: CASSLERGSTEAFF. The CDR3 region has the DNA TGTGCCAGCAGCTTAGAAAGGGGTAGCACTGAAGCTTTCTTT.

The V gene is TRBV5-4, the J gene TRBJ2-7; TRBD2 matches at 9 bases. Per germline, CDR1 SGHNT and CDR2 YYREEE (reference sequence). J was trimmed by 5 bases and V by 0 bases; bases with no gene match: 9. The CDR3 totals 16 residues. The DNA of the CDR3 is TGTGCCAGCAGCTTGGGTGGTCTAGCGGGGAGGAACGAGCAGTACTTC. Amino acids: CASSLGGLAGRNEQYF.

A few counts support this clone. V and J are TRBV4-1 and TRBJ2-3; D may be TRBD2 (6 bases). In germline, CDR1 is MGHRA, CDR2 YSYEKL. CDR3 length: 14 residues. Trimming took 2 bases from V and 5 from J, leaving 11 bases between them. CDR3 nucleotide sequence: TGCGCCAGCAGCCAACCGACTAGTTTAGATACGCAGTATTTT. Protein sequence: CASSQPTSLDTQYF.

The J gene is TRBJ1-2, the V gene TRBV4-3; TRBD1 might be the D (5 bases). The V gene lost 0 bases and the J gene lost 4 bases, with 12 bases spanning the gap. This CDR3 region has 15 residues. Germline CDR1 reads LGHNA; CDR2 reads YSLEER. The CDR3 nucleotides read TGCGCCAGCAGCCAAGAAGAAGGGGTGGGCTATGGCTACACCTTC. It yields the protein CASSQEEGVGYGYTF.

This chain uses TRBV4-2 with TRBJ2-1; 11 bases fit TRBD2. Germline assignment: CDR1 LGHNA and CDR2 YNFKEQ. This CDR3 is 18 amino acids long. J gave up 1 base and V 1 base, and 6 bases lay outside the gene matches. DNA for the CDR3: TGTGCCAGCAGCCAAGTCGTAGCGGGAGGGCAGTCCTACAATGAGCAGTTCTTC. It translates to CASSQVVAGGQSYNEQFF.

This sequence joins TRBV10-3 and TRBJ1-1; the match to TRBD1 covers 8 bases. The CDR3 extends over 15 amino acids. J gave up 3 bases and V 2 bases, and 5 bases lay outside the gene matches. In germline, CDR1 is ENHRY, CDR2 SYGVKD. As DNA, the CDR3 is TGTGCCATCAGTGAGCGACAGGGGTGGGACACTGAAGCTTTCTTT. Its translation is CAISERQGWDTEAFF.

This rearrangement joins TRBV6-5 to TRBJ2-1; D is unresolved. Germline V gene lookup returns CDR1 MNHEY and CDR2 SVGAGI. The CDR3 is made up of 11 amino acids. Between the trimmed V and J ends, which lost 2 bases and 7 bases, there was a span of 3 bases. CDR3 in DNA: TGTGCCAGCAGTTACCTGAATGAGCAGTTCTTC. The encoded protein is CASSYLNEQFF.

V usage is TRBV5-1 and J usage is TRBJ2-2; 8 bases match TRBD2. Germline V gene sequence: CDR1 SGHRS, CDR2 YFSETQ. This CDR3 region has 18 residues. V gave up 0 bases and J gave up 2 bases; unmatched junction bases: 9. The CDR3 coding sequence is TGCGCCAGCAGCTTGGCGGTGGGGACTAGAGTAAACACCGGGGAGCTGTTTTTT. Its translation is CASSLAVGTRVNTGELFF.